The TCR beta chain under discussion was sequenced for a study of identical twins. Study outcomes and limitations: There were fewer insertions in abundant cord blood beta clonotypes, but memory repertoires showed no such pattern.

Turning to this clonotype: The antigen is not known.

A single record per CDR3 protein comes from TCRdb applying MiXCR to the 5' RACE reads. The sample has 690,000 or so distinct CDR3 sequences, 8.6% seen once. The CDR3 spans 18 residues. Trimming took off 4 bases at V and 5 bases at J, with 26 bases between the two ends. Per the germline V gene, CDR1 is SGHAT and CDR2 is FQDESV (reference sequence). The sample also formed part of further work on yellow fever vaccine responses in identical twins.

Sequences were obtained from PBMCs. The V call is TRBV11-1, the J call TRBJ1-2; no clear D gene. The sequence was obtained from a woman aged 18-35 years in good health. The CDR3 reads CASSSTGRVHGDLYGYTF. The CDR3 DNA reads TGTGCCAGCAGCTCTACCGGGAGGGTCCATGGAGATCTTTATGGCTACACCTTC.